A selection of T cell receptor beta chains follows, all from one sample in a study. TCRdb recomputed calls from the 5' RACE reads with MiXCR, one row per CDR3 protein. The table has about 6,700 distinct CDR3 sequences, about 50% seen once. Material: naive CD4+ T cells sorted from a lymph node. These receptors all stem from a female donor with breast cancer. CDR3s include the opening cysteine and the closing phenylalanine or tryptophan. The order of the fields is J gene, V gene, clone size, CDR3 protein. The listing skips clone size in some rows; elsewhere it reads once, few, many or a size class.

TRBJ1-1 | TRBV4-2 | . | CASSQDLLDRGVTFF
TRBJ2-6 | TRBV20-1 | . | CSARDTGANVLTF
TRBJ2-1 | TRBV12-3/TRBV12-4 | . | CASSRGTPEQFF
TRBJ2-2 | TRBV28 | . | CASSSRTRDTGELFF
TRBJ2-1 | TRBV29-1 | once | CSPRLATNEQFF
TRBJ2-1 | TRBV6-5 | . | CASSYSVRIGDEQFF
TRBJ1-1 | TRBV5-1 | once | CASRWGENTEAFF
TRBJ1-2 | TRBV15 | . | CATSRVGGDYGYTF
TRBJ2-7 | TRBV5-1 | few | CASSFSSGFYEQYF
TRBJ1-4 | TRBV7-9 | once | CASSSLATGSNEKLFF
TRBJ2-1 | TRBV30 | . | CALYGQGKFF
TRBJ2-7 | TRBV5-1 | . | CASFKSPGTGLGLARAYEQYF
TRBJ1-1 | TRBV12-3/TRBV12-4 | . | CASSLAGGVGTEAFF
TRBJ2-7 | TRBV9 | . | CASSPQPHFYEQYF
TRBJ2-5 | TRBV11-1 | . | CASSSNQETQYF
TRBJ1-2 | TRBV4-2 | . | CASQRDSEGCTF
TRBJ1-2 | TRBV3-1 | . | CASSQDVADGLNYGYTF
TRBJ2-5 | TRBV4-1 | few | CASSQGSGSLNFGTQYF
TRBJ2-3 | TRBV9 | . | CASSVARGQSTDTQYF
TRBJ1-3 | TRBV20-1 | . | CSARPDRGNTIYF
TRBJ2-7 | TRBV6-6 | few | CASSRDISYEQYF
TRBJ1-3 | TRBV5-1 | few | CASSDTSSSGNTIYF
TRBJ1-2 | TRBV15 | few | CATSRDTLYGYTF
TRBJ2-7 | TRBV12-3/TRBV12-4 | few | CASSITSGYEQYF
TRBJ2-7 | TRBV13 | few | CASTRHTDYEQYF
TRBJ2-7 | TRBV20-1 | large | CSAQKGLSPHEQYF
TRBJ1-3 | TRBV6-1 | . | CASSKTGFGNTIYF
TRBJ2-1 | TRBV4-1 | . | CASTRTEREEPYNEQFF
TRBJ2-2 | TRBV7-6 | . | CASSAQGARRTGELFF
TRBJ2-1 | TRBV5-1 | few | CASRSDSYNVEQFF
TRBJ1-1 | TRBV6-5 | . | CASSYSLAVLNTEAFF
TRBJ1-6 | TRBV15 | . | CATSRDGRGPGSPLHF
TRBJ2-3 | TRBV20-1 | once | CSARDRGMLADTQYF
TRBJ2-1 | TRBV5-1 | . | CASSLTNLGSSYNEQFF
TRBJ2-5 | TRBV20-1 | . | CSARVEGYGQETQYF
TRBJ2-5 | TRBV7-6 | few | CASSLDQTQYF
TRBJ2-7 | TRBV5-1 | . | CASSELGTTTYEQYF
TRBJ2-5 | TRBV7-6 | . | CASSLEWPGGKTQYF
TRBJ2-7 | TRBV5-1 | few | CASSSTGGSYEQYF
TRBJ2-3 | TRBV7-2 | . | CASSFRGGAHLSTDTQYF
TRBJ2-3 | TRBV27 | . | CASRGGPQAPTDTQYF